This TCR beta chain is from a study of blood T cell repertoires in COVID-19. Study-level information: Collection of acute and convalescent COVID-19 samples took place in the United States, Italy and Spain. Nucleic acid was either cDNA or gDNA, and it came from T cells, B-cell-depleted T cells, or PBMCs.

Seattle's cohort entered during active infection and was followed longitudinally. In the study's own analysis: Researchers report that nucleated cell counts were estimated from reference gene primer amplification. Profiled with immunoSEQ multiplex PCR; TCRdb holds only in-frame clones, not every one. D and trimming were read from the DNA, whereas the V and J calls and clone size are those reported in that table. Of around 210,000 clones listed, approximately 85% are singletons. CDR1 and CDR2 (germline): SGHTA, FQGTGA. The CDR3 contains 13 residues. V dropped 6 bases and J dropped 7 bases, with 13 bases sitting between them.

The sequenced material came from peripheral blood. This sequence originates from a man aged 50 to 60 with COVID-19, enrolled during active disease. V gene TRBV7-3 combines with J gene TRBJ2-1, with D hard to call. CDR3 in DNA: TGTGCCAGCAGTGACTTACTCGAGAATGAGCAGTTCTTC. This translates into CASSDLLENEQFF.